This TCR beta chain is from a study of type 1 regulatory T cells. Looking at the study overall: An in vitro protocol generated T-allo10, a Tr1-enriched, alloantigen-specific CD4 T cell product. Study results and caveats: Compared with non-Tr1 cells, Tr1 cells showed a narrower TCR repertoire.

Each CDR3 protein gets one entry after TCRdb re-called the reads with MiXCR. Of 40,000 to 50,000 distinct CDR3 sequences in the sample, 12% are singletons; the top ten hold over 7.5%. There are many counts of this clonotype. Its target is not known. CDR1 is MNHNS and CDR2 is SASEGT in the germline V gene. This CDR3 is 13 amino acids long. The germline V and J ends were trimmed by 1 base and 6 bases, with 8 bases remaining between them. The chain links TRBV6-1 to TRBJ2-3, with D unclear. Sequencing used cultured non-Tr1 T cells, either the whole culture or a sorted T cell fraction (not recorded which). The sequence was obtained from a human donor in good health. CDR3 sequence (DNA): TGTGCCAGCAGTGAAGTATCCACGGATACGCAGTATTTT. Protein sequence: CASSEVSTDTQYF.